These T cell receptor beta chains were read from a single sample in a study of human T cells and chemical hapten exposure. Using its own MiXCR run on the RACE reads, TCRdb lists one record per CDR3 protein. The table records 75,000 to 100,000 distinct CDR3 sequences, about 8.7% of them present only once. Sequenced material: whole blood. The source is a female donor in good health. Some clones in this sample may be carry-over from other donors' samples. The CDR3 runs from the conserved cysteine through the conserved F or W. Each record gives: clone size, J gene, V gene, D gene, CDR3 protein, CDR3 DNA. D genes are given only for firm matches. Part of the rows lack a size; the others show once, few, many or a class for expanded clones.

NA | TRBJ2-7 | TRBV28 | TRBD1 | CASSLTGTGRGEQYF | TGTGCCAGCAGTTTAACCGGGACAGGGAGAGGCGAGCAGTACTTC
few | TRBJ2-2 | TRBV2 | NA | CASPARVGPNTGELFF | TGTGCCAGCCCCGCACGGGTAGGGCCGAACACCGGGGAGCTGTTTTTT
few | TRBJ2-7 | TRBV7-6 | TRBD2 | CASSPSGIGEQYF | TGTGCCAGCAGCCCTAGCGGGATCGGCGAGCAGTACTTC
few | TRBJ1-2 | TRBV7-9 | NA | CASSPTGFYGYTF | TGTGCCAGCAGCCCCACAGGGTTCTATGGCTACACCTTC
NA | TRBJ2-7 | TRBV27 | NA | CASRGAGARGEQYF | TGTGCCAGCAGGGGCGCGGGGGCGCGCGGCGAGCAGTACTTC
few | TRBJ1-3 | TRBV2 | NA | CASCPLRGSGNTIYF | TGTGCCAGCTGCCCCCTCCGGGGATCTGGAAACACCATATATTTT
medium-sized | TRBJ2-1 | TRBV20-1 | TRBD2 | CSAREAGDVNEQFF | TGCAGTGCTAGAGAAGCGGGAGACGTTAATGAGCAGTTCTTC
few | TRBJ1-5 | TRBV28 | NA | CASSLIRDSQPQHF | TGTGCCAGCAGTTTAATCCGGGATAGTCAGCCCCAGCATTTT
NA | TRBJ2-3 | TRBV19 | TRBD2 | CASSIVGTSGSDTQYF | TGTGCCAGTAGTATAGTCGGGACTAGCGGGAGTGATACGCAGTATTTT
NA | TRBJ2-3 | TRBV4-3 | TRBD2 | CASSRGLTSGDPDTQYF | TGCGCCAGCAGCCGAGGCCTGACTAGCGGGGATCCAGATACGCAGTATTTT
many | TRBJ2-7 | TRBV20-1 | NA | CSAPPGRSYEQYF | TGCAGTGCCCCCCCTGGACGGAGCTACGAGCAGTACTTC
NA | TRBJ2-3 | TRBV7-8 | NA | CASRPTCCTDTQYF | TGTGCCAGCAGACCGACTTGCTGCACAGATACGCAGTATTTT
few | TRBJ1-5 | TRBV3-1 | NA | CASSQQGTGQPQHF | TGTGCCAGCAGTCAACAGGGCACGGGACAGCCCCAGCATTTT
many | TRBJ2-2 | TRBV6-1 | TRBD2 | CASSVLAGVGTGELFF | TGTGCCAGCAGTGTACTAGCGGGAGTTGGGACCGGGGAGCTGTTTTTT
few | TRBJ2-7 | TRBV12-3/TRBV12-4 | TRBD1 | CASSSWTGSYEQYF | TGTGCCAGCAGTTCTTGGACAGGGTCCTACGAGCAGTACTTC
many | TRBJ1-2 | TRBV6-6 | TRBD1 | CASSLGQGAWGYGYTF | TGTGCCAGCAGTTTGGGACAGGGGGCCTGGGGCTATGGCTACACCTTC
NA | TRBJ1-2 | TRBV29-1 | TRBD1 | CSVRAGGGGYTF | TGCAGCGTCCGAGCAGGGGGCGGTGGCTACACCTTC
NA | TRBJ2-1 | TRBV29-1 | NA | CSVRGGKHNEQFF | TGCAGCGTCCGAGGGGGGAAGCACAATGAGCAGTTCTTC
few | TRBJ1-2 | TRBV6-2/TRBV6-3 | NA | CASTSYNYGYTF | TGTGCCAGCACCTCATACAACTATGGCTACACCTTC
NA | TRBJ2-2 | TRBV28 | NA | CASSFWVGELFF | TGTGCCAGCAGTTTCTGGGTCGGGGAGCTGTTTTTT
many | TRBJ1-5 | TRBV27 | NA | CASKPGQGFNQPQHF | TGTGCCAGCAAACCGGGACAAGGCTTCAATCAGCCCCAGCATTTT
few | TRBJ2-7 | TRBV6-1 | NA | CASSELSGEQYF | TGTGCCAGCAGTGAATTGTCGGGTGAGCAGTACTTC
many | TRBJ2-7 | TRBV7-9 | NA | CASSLSEDEQYF | TGTGCCAGCAGCCTCTCGGAGGACGAGCAGTACTTC
many | TRBJ2-1 | TRBV29-1 | TRBD2 | CSVEDGLAGVYEQFF | TGCAGCGTTGAAGATGGACTAGCGGGAGTGTATGAGCAGTTCTTC
few | TRBJ2-7 | TRBV28 | TRBD2 | CASGYSGRIDEQYF | TGTGCCAGCGGATATAGCGGGAGGATCGACGAGCAGTACTTC
few | TRBJ2-1 | TRBV20-1 | NA | CSATLYNEQFF | TGCAGTGCCACGCTTTACAATGAGCAGTTCTTC
few | TRBJ1-5 | TRBV27 | NA | CASTPLPIGNQPQHF | TGTGCCAGCACTCCCCTGCCGATTGGCAATCAGCCCCAGCATTTT
few | TRBJ2-7 | TRBV10-3 | TRBD2 | CAISERGSGSSEQYF | TGTGCCATCAGTGAGAGGGGTAGCGGGAGTAGCGAGCAGTACTTC
few | TRBJ1-2 | TRBV14 | NA | CASSQAGVQNYGYTF | TGTGCCAGCAGCCAAGCGGGGGTTCAGAACTATGGCTACACCTTC
many | TRBJ1-5 | TRBV27 | NA | CASRRIIQGQEHF | TGTGCCAGCAGGAGAATAATCCAGGGTCAGGAGCATTTT
NA | TRBJ1-5 | TRBV28 | NA | CASSGTRIVDQPQHF | TGTGCCAGCAGTGGAACAAGGATCGTAGATCAGCCCCAGCATTTT
few | TRBJ2-3 | TRBV7-2 | TRBD2 | CASSWGLAGVGDTQYF | TGTGCCAGCAGCTGGGGACTAGCGGGAGTTGGAGATACGCAGTATTTT
few | TRBJ2-2 | TRBV29-1 | TRBD2 | CSAGLALAGELFF | TGCAGCGCCGGACTAGCCTTAGCCGGGGAGCTGTTTTTT
many | TRBJ1-1 | TRBV28 | NA | CASSASNRENTEAFF | TGTGCCAGCAGTGCCTCAAACAGGGAGAACACTGAAGCTTTCTTT
many | TRBJ2-1 | TRBV29-1 | NA | CSGLQVEDNEQFF | TGCAGCGGCTTGCAGGTAGAGGACAATGAGCAGTTCTTC
NA | TRBJ1-1 | TRBV5-1 | TRBD1 | CASTGDSEAFF | TGCGCCAGCACGGGGGACAGTGAAGCTTTCTTT
few | TRBJ1-1 | TRBV20-1 | NA | CSARDQLEAFF | TGCAGTGCTAGAGATCAGTTGGAAGCTTTCTTT
NA | TRBJ2-7 | TRBV5-1 | TRBD2 | CASSGEGHEQYF | TGCGCCAGCAGCGGGGAGGGACACGAGCAGTACTTC
NA | TRBJ2-3 | TRBV6-5 | NA | CASSPTGHKDTQYF | TGTGCCAGCAGTCCGACGGGACACAAAGATACGCAGTATTTT
few | TRBJ2-3 | TRBV6-6 | NA | CASSYSRAPDTQYF | TGTGCCAGCAGTTACTCAAGAGCGCCAGATACGCAGTATTTT
few | TRBJ2-2 | TRBV7-2 | NA | CASTFPGELFF | TGTGCCAGCACCTTTCCCGGGGAGCTGTTTTTT
few | TRBJ2-7 | TRBV6-5 | TRBD1 | CASSSRTGGEQYF | TGTGCCAGCAGTTCTCGGACAGGTGGGGAGCAGTACTTC
NA | TRBJ2-3 | TRBV5-1 | NA | CASSTQGASGVLTDTQYF | TGCGCCAGCAGCACCCAGGGGGCTAGCGGGGTGCTCACAGATACGCAGTATTTT
few | TRBJ2-5 | TRBV7-2 | NA | CASSASSKETQYF | TGTGCCAGCAGCGCCTCTTCGAAGGAGACCCAGTACTTC
few | TRBJ2-7 | TRBV5-6 | TRBD1 | CASSAWTGPYEQYF | TGTGCCAGCAGCGCGTGGACAGGGCCATACGAGCAGTACTTC
NA | TRBJ2-7 | TRBV25-1 | TRBD2 | CASSRLAGAKEYF | TGTGCCAGCAGTCGCCTAGCGGGAGCGAAGGAGTACTTC
few | TRBJ2-3 | TRBV15 | TRBD2 | CATSSFGTRSDTQYF | TGTGCCACCAGCTCCTTCGGGACTAGGAGCGATACGCAGTATTTT
NA | TRBJ1-1 | TRBV5-1 | NA | CASSLFRESLTEAFF | TGCGCCAGCAGCTTGTTCCGGGAATCGTTGACTGAAGCTTTCTTT
NA | TRBJ2-3 | TRBV29-1 | NA | CSVTTSATDTQYF | TGCAGCGTCACCACGAGCGCCACAGATACGCAGTATTTT
many | TRBJ2-5 | TRBV28 | TRBD1 | CASSGQGQETQYF | TGTGCCAGCAGCGGACAGGGGCAAGAGACCCAGTACTTC
NA | TRBJ2-7 | TRBV16 | NA | CASSQRGWGRDEQYF | TGTGCCAGCAGCCAACGAGGGTGGGGCAGGGACGAGCAGTACTTC
few | TRBJ1-4 | TRBV12-3/TRBV12-4 | TRBD1 | CASSLTGMNEKLFF | TGTGCCAGCAGCTTGACAGGGATGAATGAAAAACTGTTTTTT
many | TRBJ2-5 | TRBV28 | NA | CASSFKGSQETQYF | TGTGCCAGCAGTTTTAAAGGAAGCCAAGAGACCCAGTACTTC